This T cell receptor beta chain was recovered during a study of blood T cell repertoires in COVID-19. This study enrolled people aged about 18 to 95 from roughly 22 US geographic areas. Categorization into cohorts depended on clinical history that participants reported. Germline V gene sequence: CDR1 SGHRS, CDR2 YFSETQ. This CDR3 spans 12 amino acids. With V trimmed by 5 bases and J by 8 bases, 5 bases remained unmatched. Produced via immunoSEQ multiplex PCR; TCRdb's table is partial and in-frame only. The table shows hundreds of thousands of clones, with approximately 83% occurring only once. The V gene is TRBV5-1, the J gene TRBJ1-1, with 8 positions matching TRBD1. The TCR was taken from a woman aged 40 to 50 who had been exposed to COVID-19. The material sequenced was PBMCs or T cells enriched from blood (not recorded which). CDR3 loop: CASRTQGAEAFF. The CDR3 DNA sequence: TGCGCCAGCAGGACCCAGGGGGCGGAAGCTTTCTTT.